This T cell receptor (beta chain) stems from a study of T cells in tuberculosis. In its sample, this clone was seen once. Cells were sorted from thawed PBMC rested overnight and stained with GMM-loaded CD1B tetramer, viability dye and anti-CD3. C32 glucose monomycolate from Rhodococcus equi was loaded onto the CD1B tetramers. Before cryopreservation, the sorted PBMC lost their CD14-expressing monocytes. Each donor contributed roughly 91,000 sorted tetramer-negative cells. Study-wide points: Low-affinity CD1B-GMM tetramer-binding T cells may have been missed.

No alpha-beta pairing information exists for these sequences. Repertoires were generated with immunoSEQ multiplex PCR, while TCRdb's copy carries only in-frame clones and drops some. The data contain approximately 58,000 clones, approximately 86% of them singletons. The sequence was collected from an adult woman with latent tuberculosis. Sequencing was performed on CD1b-GMM tetramer-negative cells sorted from PBMCs.

CDR3 region: CASSFFLAGLNQPQHF. The CDR3 coding sequence is TGTGCCAGCAGCTTTTTCCTGGCAGGGCTCAATCAGCCCCAGCATTTT. The J gene is TRBJ1-5, the V gene TRBV7-6; possible D gene TRBD1, 5 bases. The germline V gene encodes CDR1 SGHVS and CDR2 FNYEAQ. V shed 3 bases and J shed 3 bases, with 15 bases lying between them. The CDR3 has 16 residues.